The clone carrying this TCR beta chain rates as medium-sized. No antigen is known for it. This entry comes from a study of neurological immune-mediated disorders. Background on the study: There were 35 or so multiple sclerosis patients. Of these, around 30 had relapsing-remitting MS and 3 had secondary progressive MS. Study-level findings and limits: The absence of shared CDR3 amino acid sequences among expanded clones across subjects suggests private repertoires in all groups. Clinical and MRI features did not associate with the cluster found in multiple sclerosis patients.

TCRdb re-analysed the 5' RACE reads in MiXCR, keeping a single row per CDR3 protein. In the table there are roughly 17,000 distinct CDR3 sequences, about 2.5% of which are singletons. Germline CDR1 and CDR2: DFQATT and SNEGSKA (reference sequence). The J segment lost 7 bases and the V segment lost 1 base, leaving 8 bases of the junction unmatched. This CDR3 region has 14 residues. 2 million unsorted PBMCs were stored in RNAlater at -80 °C before RNA extraction. The chain recombines TRBV20-1 with TRBJ1-2; 8 nucleotides align to TRBD1. Sequencing input: PBMCs. This TCR came from a young woman with multiple sclerosis. The DNA of the CDR3 is TGCAGTGCTAGAGCTGGACAGGGACGAAGTGGCTACACCTTC. It translates to CSARAGQGRSGYTF.